The entry below gives a single T cell receptor (beta chain) sequence along with its context. The PCR was carried out with 60 Vbeta primers and 13 Jbeta primers. Assay used: immunoSEQ multiplex PCR; TCRdb lists only in-frame clones, some missing. The sample consists of under 200,000 clones, approximately 71% of them appearing once. The data derive from a study of cytomegalovirus exposure and HLA in healthy donors. The receptor comes from a girl aged 10 to 17 in good health and CMV-seronegative. Sequenced: PBMCs.

This CDR3 reads CASSELGDNNEQFF. CDR3 DNA sequence: TGTGCCAGCAGTGAATTAGGGGATAACAATGAGCAGTTCTTC. This chain links TRBV6-1 with TRBJ2-1; weak D call: TRBD1 (5 bases). This CDR3 region has 14 residues. V lost 2 bases and J lost 5, with 10 bases in between. The V gene's germline CDR1 is MNHNS and CDR2 SASEGT.